The 9 T cell receptor beta chains presented below share a single source sample, sequenced in a study of ipilimumab plus nivolumab after autologous stem cell transplantation. Repertoires were generated with immunoSEQ multiplex PCR, while TCRdb's copy carries only in-frame clones and drops some. The data hold approximately 80,000 clones, with 83% observed a single time. The sample here was PBMCs, taken in a trial of ipilimumab plus nivolumab as post-transplant consolidation. These receptors originate from a male donor with diffuse large B-cell lymphoma.

The rearrangement links TRBV18 to TRBJ1-1; perhaps TRBD1 as D (6 bases). From germline, CDR1 is KGHSH and CDR2 LQKENI. The CDR3 runs to 14 residues. Trimming cost V 3 bases and J 7 bases, with 15 bases left between them. CDR3 sequence (DNA): TGTGCCAGCTCACCGGTGTCAGGGGACGATGAAGCTTTCTTT. Its translation: CASSPVSGDDEAFF.

This chain links TRBV7-2 with TRBJ2-7; D might be TRBD1 (6 bases). The V end lost 5 bases, the J end lost 2 bases, and 16 bases lay between the germline ends. This CDR3 is built from 15 residues. Germline-derived CDR1 and CDR2 are SGHTA and FQGNSA. CDR3 sequence reads: CASSTPEGVAYEQYF. As DNA, the CDR3 is TGTGCCAGCAGCACACCAGAGGGGGTCGCCTACGAGCAGTACTTC.

This chain uses TRBV7-9 with TRBJ2-3; tentative D call: TRBD2 (5 bases). V shed 8 bases and J shed 0 bases, with 12 bases lying between them. The germline gives CDR1 SEHNR, CDR2 FQNEAQ (reference sequence). CDR3 length: 14 amino acids. CDR3 residues: CASSQRGSTDTQYF. CDR3 nucleotide sequence: TGTGCCAGCTCCCAACGGGGAAGCACAGATACGCAGTATTTT. Looking up the rest from reference TRBV7-9 and TRBJ2-3 gives the full variable domain: DTGVSQNPRHKITKRGQNVTFRCDPISEHNRLYWYRQTLGQGPEFLTYFQNEAQLEKSRLLSDRFSAERPKGSFSTLEIQRTEQGDSAMYLCASSQRGSTDTQYFGPGTRLTVL.

The chain is built from TRBV7-2 and TRBJ2-2; 11 positions match TRBD2. Germline CDR1 SGHTA, CDR2 FQGNSA. The CDR3 consists of 16 residues. J lost 4 bases, V lost 5 bases, and 6 bases had no gene match. As DNA, the CDR3 is TGTGCCAGCAGCCCCCCTAGCGGGGGGTTCACCGGGGAGCTGTTTTTT. This translates into CASSPPSGGFTGELFF. The variable domain in full, with the rest retrieved from reference TRBV7-2 and TRBJ2-2, is GAGVSQSPSNKVTEKGKDVELRCDPISGHTALYWYRQSLGQGLEFLIYFQGNSAPDKSGLPSDRFSAERTGGSVSTLTIQRTQQEDSAVYLCASSPPSGGFTGELFFGEGSRLTVL.

The V and J genes are TRBV5-1 and TRBJ2-5, with D unresolved. This CDR3 is built from 15 residues. The germline V and J ends were trimmed by 4 bases and 2 bases, with 15 bases remaining between them. Germline V gives CDR1 SGHRS, CDR2 YFSETQ. CDR3 protein: CASSEALGSQETQYF. CDR3 DNA sequence: TGCGCCAGCAGCGAAGCTCTCGGGTCACAAGAGACCCAGTACTTC.

The V call is TRBV19, the J call TRBJ1-5; D call uncertain. This CDR3 contains 13 residues. The germline V gene has CDR1 LNHDA and CDR2 SQIVND (reference sequence). V was clipped by 1 base and J by 7 bases, with 8 bases between them. CDR3 nucleotide sequence: TGTGCCAGTAGTATAGCGGGTCCCCAGCCCCAGCATTTT. Protein product: CASSIAGPQPQHF.

This clone is a singleton in its sample. The chain couples TRBV7-2 to TRBJ1-2; D possibly corresponds to TRBD1 (5 bases). Trimming took off 5 bases at V and 7 bases at J, with 14 bases between the two ends. Per germline, CDR1 SGHTA and CDR2 FQGNSA. The CDR3 has 13 amino acids. The chain's CDR3 is CASSPSEGSGYTF. The DNA of the CDR3 is TGTGCCAGCAGCCCTTCGGAGGGGAGTGGCTACACCTTC.

The chain links TRBV5-1 to TRBJ2-1; TRBD2 aligns across 8 bases. This CDR3 is built from 15 residues. The germline V gene has CDR1 SGHRS and CDR2 YFSETQ. The junction had 12 bases not matched to a gene; V was cut back by 7 bases and J by 6 bases. The CDR3 DNA reads TGCGCCAGCGGCCAAACCGGGACTAGTCCCAATGAGCAGTTCTTC. Protein product: CASGQTGTSPNEQFF.

This clone was found a few times. The CDR3 protein is CASSLRLAGETQYF. CDR3 bases: TGTGCCAGCAGCTTAAGACTAGCGGGAGAGACCCAGTACTTC. The J gene is TRBJ2-5, the V gene TRBV11-2; 10 bases map to TRBD2. Germline CDR1 reads SGHAT; CDR2 reads FQNNGV. CDR3 length: 14 amino acids. J gave up 4 bases and V 2 bases, and 1 base lay outside the gene matches.